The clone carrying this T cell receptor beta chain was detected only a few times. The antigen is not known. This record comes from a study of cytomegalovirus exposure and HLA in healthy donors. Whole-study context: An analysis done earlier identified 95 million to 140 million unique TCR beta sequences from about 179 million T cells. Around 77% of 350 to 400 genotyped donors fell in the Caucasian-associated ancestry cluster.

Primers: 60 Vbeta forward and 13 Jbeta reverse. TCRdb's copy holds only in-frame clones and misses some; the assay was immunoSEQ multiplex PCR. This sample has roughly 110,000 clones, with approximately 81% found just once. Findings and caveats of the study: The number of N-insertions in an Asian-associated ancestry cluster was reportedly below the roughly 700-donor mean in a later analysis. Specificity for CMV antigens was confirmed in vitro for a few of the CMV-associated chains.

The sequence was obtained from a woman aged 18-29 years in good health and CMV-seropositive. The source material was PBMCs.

The CDR3 reads CASGEQGAEKLFF. CDR3 sequence (DNA): TGTGCCAGCGGGGAACAGGGGGCGGAAAAACTGTTTTTT. V is TRBV2 and J is TRBJ1-4; 9 nucleotides line up with TRBD1. Per the germline V gene, CDR1 is SNHLY and CDR2 is FYNNEI. J gave up 8 bases and V 8 bases, and 6 bases lay outside the gene matches. The CDR3 has 13 residues.